Listed below are T cell receptor beta chains from one sample, sequenced in a study of blood T cell repertoires in COVID-19. Generated by immunoSEQ multiplex PCR, the TCRdb table keeps only in-frame clones and is missing some. The sample records 58,000 or so clones, over 70% being singletons. The sequenced sample was peripheral blood. The receptors derive from a human donor in a cohort sampled during active COVID-19. Each CDR3 is given with its conserved first and last residue. The order of the fields is J gene, V gene, clone size, D gene, CDR3 protein, CDR3 DNA. D genes are given only for firm matches. The listing skips clone size in some rows; elsewhere it reads once, few, many or a size class.

>TRBJ2-3|TRBV7-2|NA|TRBD2
CASSLALAGADTQYF
TGTGCCAGCAGCTTAGCTTTAGCGGGAGCAGATACGCAGTATTTT
>TRBJ1-4|TRBV6-6|once|NA
CASSYVAGENEKLFF
TGTGCCAGCAGTTACGTCGCAGGGGAAAATGAAAAACTGTTTTTT
>TRBJ2-7|TRBV2|NA|TRBD1
CASSPGTGRGYEQYF
TGTGCCAGCAGCCCTGGGACAGGGCGGGGCTACGAGCAGTACTTC
>TRBJ1-6|TRBV13|NA|NA
CASSLFRRAGNSPLHF
TGTGCCAGCAGCTTATTTCGGAGGGCAGGGAATTCACCCCTCCACTTT
>TRBJ1-2|TRBV6-5|NA|NA
CASSHRQNYGYTF
TGTGCCAGCAGCCATCGACAGAACTATGGCTACACCTTC
>TRBJ2-7|TRBV27|NA|NA
CASSKSSYEQYF
TGTGCCAGCAGTAAGAGCTCCTACGAGCAGTACTTC
>TRBJ2-7|TRBV27|NA|NA
CASSRQRSPYEQYF
TGTGCCAGCAGTAGACAGAGGTCCCCCTACGAGCAGTACTTC
>TRBJ1-1|TRBV19|NA|NA
CASSIRKGGTEAFF
TGTGCCAGTAGTATACGGAAGGGAGGGACTGAAGCTTTCTTT
>TRBJ1-1|TRBV18|few|NA
CASSPQGGNTEAFF
TGTGCCAGCTCACCTCAGGGTGGGAACACTGAAGCTTTCTTT
>TRBJ1-5|TRBV19|NA|TRBD1
CASSQHRGTGGFYSNQPQHF
TGTGCCAGTAGTCAACATCGCGGGACAGGGGGGTTTTATAGCAATCAGCCCCAGCATTTT
>TRBJ1-4|TRBV28|NA|NA
CASSLTPDFTIATNEKLFF
TGTGCCAGCAGCCTAACCCCGGACTTTACGATTGCAACTAATGAAAAACTGTTTTTT
>TRBJ1-1|TRBV28|NA|NA
CASSLHGTKAEAFF
TGTGCCAGCAGTTTGCATGGGACAAAGGCTGAAGCTTTCTTT
>TRBJ2-7|TRBV6-1|few|NA
CASSDLAYEQYF
TGTGCCAGCAGTGATCTTGCCTACGAGCAGTACTTC
>TRBJ2-7|TRBV28|NA|NA
CASSLDSYEQYF
TGTGCCAGCAGTTTAGACTCTTACGAGCAGTACTTC
>TRBJ1-1|TRBV5-4|NA|NA
CASSLTLANTEAFF
TGTGCCAGCAGTTTGACCCTAGCGAACACTGAAGCTTTCTTT
>TRBJ1-3|TRBV5-4|NA|NA
CASSLQGSGNTIYF
TGTGCCAGCAGCCTTCAGGGGAGTGGAAACACCATATATTTT
>TRBJ1-1|TRBV27|few|NA
CASSLRGSEAFF
TGTGCCAGCAGTTTAAGGGGCTCTGAAGCTTTCTTT
>TRBJ1-1|TRBV7-8|NA|TRBD1
CASSPRSVGQGFTEAFF
TGTGCCAGCAGCCCCCGGTCGGTGGGACAGGGGTTCACTGAAGCTTTCTTT
>TRBJ2-7|TRBV4-3|NA|NA
CASSQEQGRYYEQYF
TGCGCCAGCAGCCAAGAACAGGGCAGGTACTACGAGCAGTACTTC
>TRBJ2-7|TRBV10-3|NA|TRBD2
CAISETSGSSYEQYF
TGTGCCATCAGTGAAACTAGCGGGAGTAGCTACGAGCAGTACTTC
>TRBJ2-3|TRBV4-3|once|NA
CASSQDKVSGGSTDTQYF
TGCGCCAGCAGCCAAGATAAGGTTTCCGGCGGTAGCACAGATACGCAGTATTTT
>TRBJ2-3|TRBV19|NA|TRBD2
CASSFGLADPTDTQYF
TGTGCCAGTAGTTTTGGACTAGCGGATCCCACAGATACGCAGTATTTT
>TRBJ1-2|TRBV7-6|few|TRBD1
CASSPGTGGLLGYTF
TGTGCCAGCAGCCCAGGGACAGGGGGTCTGTTAGGCTACACCTTC
>TRBJ2-7|TRBV15|NA|NA
CATSREIRSVKGLWREQYF
TGTGCCACCAGCAGAGAAATTAGGAGTGTGAAGGGACTTTGGCGCGAGCAGTACTTC
>TRBJ1-1|TRBV5-1|once|NA
CASSRPDSLSEAFF
TGCGCCAGCAGCCGCCCGGACAGCTTGTCTGAAGCTTTCTTT
>TRBJ1-2|TRBV5-6|NA|TRBD1
CASSPTGSSGYTF
TGTGCCAGCAGCCCGACAGGGAGTAGTGGCTACACCTTC
>TRBJ2-1|TRBV14|NA|NA
CASSQDRLWYSGEQFF
TGTGCCAGCAGCCAAGATCGGTTGTGGTACTCGGGTGAGCAGTTCTTC
>TRBJ2-1|TRBV5-4|once|NA
CASSLTGLADEQFF
TGTGCCAGCAGCTTGACCGGTCTGGCGGATGAGCAGTTCTTC
>TRBJ2-2|TRBV27|few|NA
CASSLWRGRAYTGELFF
TGTGCCAGCAGTTTATGGAGGGGCAGGGCCTACACCGGGGAGCTGTTTTTT
>TRBJ1-1|TRBV2|NA|NA
CASSEGRVNLNTEAFF
TGTGCCAGCAGTGAAGGTCGAGTAAACCTGAACACTGAAGCTTTCTTT
>TRBJ2-6|TRBV9|NA|NA
CASSAVNLNPNAPGANVLTF
TGTGCCAGCAGCGCTGTGAATCTAAACCCTAATGCCCCTGGGGCCAACGTCCTGACTTTC